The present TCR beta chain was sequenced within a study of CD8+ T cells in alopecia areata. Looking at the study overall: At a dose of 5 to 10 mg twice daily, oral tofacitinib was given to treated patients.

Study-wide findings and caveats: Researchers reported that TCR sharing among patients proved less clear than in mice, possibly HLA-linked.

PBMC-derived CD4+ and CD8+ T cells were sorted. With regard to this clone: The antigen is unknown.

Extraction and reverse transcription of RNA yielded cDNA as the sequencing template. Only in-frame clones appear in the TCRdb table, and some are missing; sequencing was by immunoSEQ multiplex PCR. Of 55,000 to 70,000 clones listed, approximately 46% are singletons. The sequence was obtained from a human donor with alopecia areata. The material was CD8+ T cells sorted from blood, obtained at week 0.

The DNA for the CDR3 is TGTGCCAGCAGTATAGCGGGACGGGGGAACAATGAGCAGTTCTTC. Protein product: CASSIAGRGNNEQFF. The V and J genes are TRBV6-5 and TRBJ2-1; 8 nucleotides match TRBD2. Germline loops: CDR1 MNHEY, CDR2 SVGAGI. Germline trimming cut 5 bases from V and 5 bases from J; bases unmatched to any gene: 8. This CDR3 is 15 amino acids long.